What follows describes a single T cell receptor beta chain. As yet, its antigen is unknown. Other DNA sequences in the sample encode the same CDR3. The CDR3 contains 13 residues. Germline V gene sequence: CDR1 SQVTM, CDR2 ANQGSEA. V shed 5 bases, J shed 0 bases, and the junction held 3 bases outside the gene matches. This sample was taken from a study of cytomegalovirus exposure and HLA in healthy donors. General study points: CMV serostatus alone was available as immune exposure information.

In the PCR, 60 Vbeta and 13 Jbeta primers were used. The assay was immunoSEQ multiplex PCR, and TCRdb's table has in-frame clones only and misses some. The data show approximately 200,000 clones, around 80% seen once. The source is a woman in her 30s in good health and CMV-seropositive. The chain carries TRBV29-1 and TRBJ1-1; 7 bases line up with TRBD1. The specimen was PBMCs. The chain's CDR3 is CSVPGQLNTEAFF. CDR3 nucleotides: TGCAGCGTTCCGGGACAGTTGAACACTGAAGCTTTCTTT. The full variable domain, in which reference TRBV29-1 and TRBJ1-1 provide the parts outside the CDR3, is SAVISQKPSRDICQRGTSLTIQCQVDSQVTMMFWYRQQPGQSLTLIATANQGSEATYESGFVIDKFPISRPNLTFSTLTVSNMSPEDSSIYLCSVPGQLNTEAFFGQGTRLTVV.